The 24 T cell receptor beta chains given below trace back to one sample, sequenced in a study of CD8 T cells in ankylosing spondylitis. TCRdb re-called the 5' RACE reads through MiXCR, storing one row per CDR3 protein. The sample lists some 200,000 distinct CDR3 sequences, roughly 18% occurring once. Material: blood, either unsorted or a sorted T cell fraction (not recorded which). Source of these receptors: a male donor aged 5 to 29 with ankylosing spondylitis or in good health (not recorded which).

This clonotype has at least ten counts. Written as DNA, the CDR3 is TGTGCCAGCAGTTTAAAACAGCCTACGTACGGGGAGCTGTTTTTT. This gives the protein CASSLKQPTYGELFF. The rearrangement joins TRBV27 to TRBJ2-2; D call uncertain. Germline CDR1 and CDR2: MNHEY and SMNVEV (reference sequence). Trimming took off 2 bases at V and 7 bases at J, with 14 bases between the two ends. The CDR3 runs to 15 residues.

The chain combines TRBV29-1 with TRBJ2-7; D may be TRBD1 or TRBD2 (5 bases each). Per the germline V gene, CDR1 is SQVTM and CDR2 is ANQGSEA. Trimming removed 4 bases from V and 6 bases from J, with 10 bases in between. This CDR3 comprises 11 residues. The CDR3, as DNA: TGCAGCGTTGTACTAGGGGCCGAGCAGTACTTC. It codes for CSVVLGAEQYF.

This clonotype was observed many times. This sequence joins TRBV11-2 and TRBJ2-4, with D perhaps TRBD1 or TRBD2 (5 bases each). Trimming removed 11 bases at V and 1 base at J, with 12 bases between. In germline, CDR1 is SGHAT, CDR2 FQNNGV. The CDR3 consists of 13 residues. As DNA, the CDR3 is TGTGCCGTTGGATGGGGGGCCAAAAACATTCAGTACTTC. Translation gives CAVGWGAKNIQYF.

This clonotype was recorded many times. This rearrangement joins TRBV6-2 or TRBV6-3 to TRBJ1-5; D gene unclear. This CDR3 region has 15 residues. V dropped 1 base and J dropped 5 bases, with 12 bases sitting between them. Germline-derived CDR1 and CDR2 are MNHEY and SVGEGT. Written as DNA, the CDR3 is TGTGCCAGCAGTTACTTTTCGCGCACCTATCAGCCCCAGCATTTT. It is translated as CASSYFSRTYQPQHF.

This clonotype was seen repeatedly, ten times or more. The genes are TRBV11-2 and TRBJ2-3, with 9 positions matching TRBD2. In germline, CDR1 is SGHAT, CDR2 FQNNGV. The CDR3 contains 20 residues. Germline trimming cut 0 bases from V and 1 base from J; bases unmatched to any gene: 14. Here the CDR3 DNA reads TGTGCCAGCAGCTTAGATAGTATGGAGAGCGGGAGGCTCGGCACAGATACGCAGTATTTT. Its protein product is CASSLDSMESGRLGTDTQYF.

The J gene is TRBJ2-5, the V gene TRBV4-3; 11 nucleotides line up with TRBD2. J gave up 1 base and V 1 base, and 11 bases lay outside the gene matches. Looked up from germline, CDR1 is LGHNA and CDR2 is YSLEER. This CDR3 contains 19 residues. Written as DNA, the CDR3 is TGCGCCAGCAGCCAAGCTTTAATCCTAGCGGGAGGCAGCCAAGAGACCCAGTACTTC. This translates into CASSQALILAGGSQETQYF.

There are many counts of this clonotype. V is TRBV6-5 and J is TRBJ2-2; 8 positions agree with TRBD2. Germline CDR1 reads MNHEY; CDR2 reads SVGAGI. The CDR3 runs 17 residues. The V segment lost 0 bases and the J segment 4 bases; nucleotides outside the gene matches: 7. CDR3 loop: CASSYSFSGLGTGELFF. CDR3 DNA: TGTGCCAGCAGTTACTCGTTTTCGGGACTAGGCACCGGGGAGCTGTTTTTT.

The rearrangement joins TRBV3-1 to TRBJ2-7, with a weak D call TRBD1 (6 bases). The CDR3 has 13 residues. The V and J ends lost 4 bases and 7 bases respectively, with 14 bases between them. The germline V gene has CDR1 LGHDT and CDR2 YNNKEL (reference sequence). As DNA, the CDR3 is TGTGCCAGCAGCCGAAGAGGGGGTGTTGAGCAGTACTTC. Its protein is CASSRRGGVEQYF.

In its sample, this clonotype was seen many times. The chain uses TRBV10-3 and TRBJ2-7; TRBD2 matches 10 bases. V lost 7 bases and J lost 5; bases outside the gene matches: 14. CDR1 and CDR2 (germline): ENHRY, SYGVKD. CDR3 length equals 16 residues. The CDR3 region is CAINPGQASGSHEQYF. The CDR3, as DNA: TGTGCCATCAACCCGGGACAAGCTAGCGGGAGTCACGAGCAGTACTTC.

In its sample, this clonotype was seen many times. CDR3 protein: CASSQTGFANTEAFF. The CDR3 DNA is TGTGCCAGCAGCCAAACAGGGTTTGCGAACACTGAAGCTTTCTTT. The chain joins TRBV14 to TRBJ1-1; tentatively, D is TRBD1 (6 bases). V dropped 2 bases and J dropped 1 base, with 11 bases sitting between them. Germline V CDR1 and CDR2: SGHDN, FVKESK. The CDR3 covers 15 residues. Full variable domain (remainder filled in from reference TRBV14 and TRBJ1-1): EAGVTQFPSHSVIEKGQTVTLRCDPISGHDNLYWYRRVMGKEIKFLLHFVKESKQDESGMPNNRFLAERTGGTYSTLKVQPAELEDSGVYFCASSQTGFANTEAFFGQGTRLTVV.

The chain is built from TRBV6-5 and TRBJ2-5; tentative D call: TRBD2 (5 bases). This CDR3 has 14 residues. CDR1 and CDR2 from the germline V gene are MNHEY and SVGAGI. Trimming shortened V by 6 bases and J by 1 base, and 12 bases separated the two germline ends. In DNA, the CDR3 is TGTGCCAGCAGCCCCCCGGGGTCCCAAGAGACCCAGTACTTC. Translating gives CASSPPGSQETQYF.

The table lists this clonotype with many counts. The chain recombines TRBV21-1 with TRBJ2-2; TRBD2 was called by the table and not checked on the DNA. TRBV21-1 is labeled a pseudogene. CDR3 size: 19 residues. The CDR3: CASSKEEGTSGSGPGELFF. The DNA of the CDR3 is TGTGCCAGCAGCAAAGAGGAAGGGACTAGCGGGAGCGGCCCCGGGGAGCTGTTTTTT.

This clonotype was counted a few times. J is TRBJ2-7 and V is TRBV4-3; D is unclear. Looked up from germline, CDR1 is LGHNA and CDR2 is YSLEER. The CDR3 covers 13 residues. Trimming cost V 0 bases and J 1 base, with 4 bases left between them. The CDR3 DNA reads TGCGCCAGCAGCCAAGATCAGTCCTACGAGCAGTACTTC. This gives the protein CASSQDQSYEQYF.

This clonotype appeared many times. The chain combines TRBV5-1 with TRBJ2-3; D is ambiguous. The germline V gene encodes CDR1 SGHRS and CDR2 YFSETQ. V was cut by 5 bases and J by 2 bases, with 18 bases left in between. This CDR3 spans 16 amino acids. CDR3 sequence: CASSFLGLPTTDTQYF. Here the CDR3 DNA reads TGCGCCAGCAGTTTCTTAGGGCTACCCACCACAGATACGCAGTATTTT.

This chain connects TRBV2 to TRBJ2-3; no clear D gene. V shed 6 bases and J shed 0 bases, with 10 bases lying between them. The CDR3 runs 14 residues. The germline V gene encodes CDR1 SNHLY and CDR2 FYNNEI. The CDR3 sequence: CASRQEASTDTQYF. CDR3 in DNA: TGTGCCAGCAGGCAGGAAGCTAGCACAGATACGCAGTATTTT. Drawing the rest from reference TRBV2 and TRBJ2-3, the complete variable domain is EPEVTQTPSHQVTQMGQEVILRCVPISNHLYFYWYRQILGQKVEFLVSFYNNEISEKSEIFDDQFSVERPDGSNFTLKIRSTKLEDSAMYFCASRQEASTDTQYFGPGTRLTVL.

This clonotype came up many times. The chain has TRBV29-1 and TRBJ2-7; 9 bases fit TRBD2. This CDR3 contains 14 residues. CDR1 is SQVTM and CDR2 is ANQGSEA in the germline V gene. V dropped 3 bases and J dropped 3; count of bases not matched to a gene: 6. The CDR3 nucleotides read TGCAGCGTTGACGGTGCGGGAGGGAACTACGAGCAGTACTTC. It specifies CSVDGAGGNYEQYF.

In its sample, this clonotype was seen a few times. V is TRBV7-6 and J is TRBJ2-1, with D uncertain. V dropped 4 bases and J dropped 0 bases, with 10 bases sitting between them. Germline CDR1 is SGHVS and CDR2 is FNYEAQ. The length of the CDR3 is 15 residues. The CDR3 coding sequence is TGTGCCAGCAGCTCCAATGAAGGCTCCTACAATGAGCAGTTCTTC. This translates into CASSSNEGSYNEQFF.

The CDR3 DNA sequence: TGTGCCAGCAGCTTACCCCTAGCCCACACCGGGGAGCTGTTTTTT. Residues: CASSLPLAHTGELFF. V gene TRBV7-6 combines with J gene TRBJ2-2, with a tentative D call TRBD2 (5 bases). The CDR3 spans 15 residues. Germline V gives CDR1 SGHVS, CDR2 FNYEAQ. The V and J ends lost 2 bases and 3 bases respectively, with 10 bases between them.

There are many counts of this clonotype. The gene calls are TRBV14 and TRBJ2-5; no clear D. Germline V gene data show CDR1 as SGHDN and CDR2 as FVKESK. Trimming pared 3 bases from V and 5 bases from J, leaving 7 bases between. The CDR3 consists of 12 residues. CDR3 in DNA: TGTGCCAGCAGCCATCGGGCGGAGACCCAGTACTTC. Translation gives CASSHRAETQYF.

This clonotype was seen at least ten times. The chain carries TRBV6-5 and TRBJ2-5; 9 bases line up with TRBD1. J lost 7 bases, V lost 5 bases, and 14 bases had no gene match. CDR3 length: 16 residues. CDR1 is MNHEY and CDR2 is SVGAGI in the germline V gene. CDR3 protein: CASSRPGQGFMGTQYF. In nucleotides, the CDR3 is TGTGCCAGCAGTCGACCGGGACAGGGTTTTATGGGGACCCAGTACTTC.

This clonotype was seen ten or more times. The chain carries TRBV2 and TRBJ2-7, with 8 bases identical to TRBD1. The CDR3 is made up of 12 amino acids. With 11 bases clipped from V and 5 bases from J, the junction kept 8 bases outside the gene matches. Germline CDR1 is SNHLY and CDR2 is FYNNEI. CDR3 region: CAGKQGAHEQYV. As DNA, the CDR3 is TGTGCCGGCAAGCAGGGGGCCCACGAGCAGTACGTC.

This clonotype was seen more than once but under ten times. This rearrangement joins TRBV15 to TRBJ2-3, with 9 positions matching TRBD1. The V and J ends lost 1 base and 6 bases, in that order; junction bases with no gene match: 8. Germline V gene sequence: CDR1 LNHNV, CDR2 YYDKDF (reference sequence). The CDR3 is 16 residues long. CDR3 loop: CATSRASGTGSDTQYF. CDR3 in DNA: TGTGCCACCAGCAGAGCATCCGGGACAGGGTCCGATACGCAGTATTTT. The variable domain in full, with the rest retrieved from reference TRBV15 and TRBJ2-3, is DAMVIQNPRYQVTQFGKPVTLSCSQTLNHNVMYWYQQKSSQAPKLLFHYYDKDFNNEADTPDNFQSRRPNTSFCFLDIRSPGLGDTAMYLCATSRASGTGSDTQYFGPGTRLTVL.

The rearrangement joins TRBV7-6 to TRBJ2-1; 7 nucleotides match TRBD2. The CDR3 extends over 18 amino acids. V gave up 2 bases and J gave up 0 bases; unmatched junction bases: 10. The germline V gene has CDR1 SGHVS and CDR2 FNYEAQ. CDR3 DNA sequence: TGTGCCAGCAGCTTAACGGGCGGGGGAGGGAGCTCCTACAATGAGCAGTTCTTC. Protein: CASSLTGGGGSSYNEQFF.

This clonotype was found a few times. This chain connects TRBV20-1 to TRBJ2-5; a weak D match, TRBD2 (6 bases). CDR3 length: 13 amino acids. Germline CDR1 reads DFQATT; CDR2 reads SNEGSKA (reference sequence). V lost 6 bases to trimming and J lost 4 bases, with 15 bases between them. The CDR3: CSAGVGGGETQYF. The CDR3 DNA follows: TGCAGTGCCGGGGTGGGAGGAGGAGAGACCCAGTACTTC.